This T cell receptor beta chain was observed in a study of blood T cells in healthy people across ages. Of note for this clonotype: Its antigen remains unknown.

Germline V gene lookup returns CDR1 SGHTA and CDR2 FQGNSA. This CDR3 is 14 amino acids long. V lost 0 bases and J 3 bases, leaving 9 bases between the germline ends. Total RNA was extracted at no less than 6 micrograms per sample. Sample-barcoded 5' priming and a J-beta primer mix drove a second PCR of about 6 to 12 cycles. TCRdb reanalysed the 5' RACE reads using MiXCR and keeps one entry per CDR3 protein. The table includes over 950,000 distinct CDR3 sequences, under 40% detected once. Overall study results and limits: Diversity figures based on one million T cells were deemed too low. Naive T cell percentage showed a strong correlation with TCR beta diversity. A greater number of naive CD4+ cells and higher diversity distinguished long-lived donors from aged donors.

The sequence derives from a man aged 18 to 30 in good health. Input material: blood. The genes are TRBV7-2 and TRBJ2-7; D not certain. CDR3 nucleotide sequence: TGTGCCAGCAGCTTAGCAGGGAAGGACTACGAGCAGTACTTC. Encoded protein: CASSLAGKDYEQYF.